This T cell receptor (beta chain) was obtained from a study of blood T cell repertoires in COVID-19. This CDR3 contains 14 residues. CDR1 and CDR2 from the germline V gene are SNHLY and FYNNEI. V trimming: 5 bases; J trimming: 3 bases; junction bases outside the gene matches: 3. The data were produced by immunoSEQ multiplex PCR, yet TCRdb's version contains in-frame clones alone and is incomplete. The table has roughly 200,000 clones, approximately 81% seen once. The gene calls are TRBV2 and TRBJ2-7; 11 bases match TRBD1. Sequenced material: peripheral blood. This TCR was recovered from a person aged 70 to 79 with COVID-19, enrolled during active disease. The CDR3 region is CASSRDRGNYEQYF. The CDR3 DNA sequence: TGTGCCAGCAGTCGGGACAGGGGGAACTACGAGCAGTACTTC.